This paragraph covers one T cell receptor beta chain sequence. This record comes from a study of shared clonotypes between healthy human individuals. TCRdb's copy holds only in-frame clones and misses some; the assay was immunoSEQ multiplex PCR. This table holds 600,000 to 750,000 clones, around 90% found once. V shed 3 bases and J shed 6 bases, with 17 bases lying between them. Germline loops: CDR1 MNHEY, CDR2 SVGAGI. The CDR3 spans 15 residues. The specimen sequenced was memory CD8+ T cells from PBMCs. Specified subset: CD45RO+ cells pooled with CCR7-negative TemRA cells. The TCR was taken from a man younger than 30 in good health. Some clones in this sample may be carry-over from other donors' samples. The chain couples TRBV6-5 to TRBJ1-2; D is unresolved. CDR3 region: CASSYSRSGGDGYTF. The CDR3 DNA sequence: TGTGCCAGCAGTTATTCCCGGTCCGGTGGGGATGGCTACACCTTC.